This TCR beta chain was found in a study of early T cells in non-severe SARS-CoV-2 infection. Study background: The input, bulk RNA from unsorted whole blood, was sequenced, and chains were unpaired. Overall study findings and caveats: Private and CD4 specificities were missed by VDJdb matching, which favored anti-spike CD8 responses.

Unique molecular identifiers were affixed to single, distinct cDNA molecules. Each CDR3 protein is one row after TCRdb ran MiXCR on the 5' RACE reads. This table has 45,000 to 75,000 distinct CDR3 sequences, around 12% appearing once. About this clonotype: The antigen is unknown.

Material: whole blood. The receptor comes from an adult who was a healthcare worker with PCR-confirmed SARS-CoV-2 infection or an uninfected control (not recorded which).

CDR3 coding DNA: TGTGCCACCAGCAGGAACGGACAGGCGGAAGAAAAACTGTTTTTT. The encoded protein is CATSRNGQAEEKLFF. This chain links TRBV15 with TRBJ1-4, with TRBD1 matching over 7 bases. CDR3 length equals 15 residues. The J segment lost 8 bases and the V segment lost 3 bases, leaving 9 bases of the junction unmatched. Germline V CDR1 and CDR2: LNHNV, YYDKDF (reference sequence).